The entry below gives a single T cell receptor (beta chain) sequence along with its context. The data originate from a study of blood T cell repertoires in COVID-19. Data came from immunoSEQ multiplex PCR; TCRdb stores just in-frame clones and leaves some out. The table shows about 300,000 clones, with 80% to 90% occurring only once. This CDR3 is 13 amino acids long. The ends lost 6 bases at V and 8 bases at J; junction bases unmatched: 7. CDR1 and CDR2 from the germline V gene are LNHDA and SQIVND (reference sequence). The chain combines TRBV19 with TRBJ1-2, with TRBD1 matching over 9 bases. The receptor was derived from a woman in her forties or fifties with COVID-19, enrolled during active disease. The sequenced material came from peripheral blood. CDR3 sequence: CASRGQGKQGYTF. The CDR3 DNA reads TGTGCCAGTAGGGGACAGGGAAAGCAAGGCTACACCTTC.